The rows below give T cell receptor beta chains drawn from one sample of a study of T cell changes during pregnancy in multiple sclerosis. Here immunoSEQ multiplex PCR was the method, and the copy in TCRdb shows in-frame clones only, minus some. This table holds about 100,000 clones, about 94% found once. The sample was peripheral blood, taken before pregnancy. These receptor sequences come from a female donor with multiple sclerosis, enrolled in a pregnancy study. The CDR3 runs from the conserved cysteine through the conserved F or W. Each record gives: D gene, J gene, V gene, CDR3 protein, CDR3 DNA. A D gene is named only where the DNA matches it firmly.

d_call: TRBD1; j_call: TRBJ2-5; v_call: TRBV27; cdr3_aa: CASSPPTGTGGQETQYF; cdr3_nt: TGTGCCAGCAGTCCTCCCACCGGGACAGGGGGCCAAGAGACCCAGTACTTC
d_call: TRBD1; j_call: TRBJ1-1; v_call: TRBV19; cdr3_aa: CASSLAGTGGRTEAFF; cdr3_nt: TGTGCCAGTAGTCTGGCTGGGACAGGGGGTAGGACTGAAGCTTTCTTT
d_call: TRBD2; j_call: TRBJ2-2; v_call: TRBV10-3; cdr3_aa: CAISDRPSGRSGLFF; cdr3_nt: TGTGCCATCAGTGACCGACCTAGCGGGAGATCAGGTCTGTTTTTT
d_call: .; j_call: TRBJ2-7; v_call: TRBV19; cdr3_aa: CARFSRVHEQYF; cdr3_nt: TGTGCCAGATTCTCCCGGGTCCACGAGCAGTACTTC
d_call: .; j_call: TRBJ1-5; v_call: TRBV19; cdr3_aa: CASVESFYSNQPQHF; cdr3_nt: TGTGCCAGTGTCGAAAGCTTTTATAGCAATCAGCCCCAGCATTTT
d_call: .; j_call: TRBJ2-5; v_call: TRBV9; cdr3_aa: CASSDRSGPQETQYF; cdr3_nt: TGTGCCAGCAGCGACAGGAGTGGGCCACAAGAGACCCAGTACTTC
d_call: TRBD1; j_call: TRBJ2-2; v_call: TRBV27; cdr3_aa: CASSPIHPGQGAVTGELFF; cdr3_nt: TGTGCCAGCAGTCCAATCCACCCGGGACAGGGGGCGGTCACCGGGGAGCTGTTTTTT
d_call: .; j_call: TRBJ1-1; v_call: TRBV12-5; cdr3_aa: CASGLGGNTEAFF; cdr3_nt: TGTGCTAGTGGTTTGGGGGGCAACACTGAAGCTTTCTTT
d_call: TRBD1; j_call: TRBJ2-7; v_call: TRBV2; cdr3_aa: CASRGDRRNYEQYF; cdr3_nt: TGTGCCAGCAGAGGGGACAGGCGGAACTACGAGCAGTACTTC
d_call: TRBD1; j_call: TRBJ1-2; v_call: TRBV7-9; cdr3_aa: CASSLGGQGAVYGYTF; cdr3_nt: TGTGCCAGCAGCTTAGGAGGGCAGGGGGCCGTATATGGCTACACCTTC
d_call: TRBD2; j_call: TRBJ2-7; v_call: TRBV10-3; cdr3_aa: CAISGYWTSGSSEQYF; cdr3_nt: TGTGCCATCAGTGGTTACTGGACTAGCGGGAGCTCCGAGCAGTACTTC
d_call: TRBD2; j_call: TRBJ2-1; v_call: TRBV10-3; cdr3_aa: CATAGTSGINGAYNEQFF; cdr3_nt: TGTGCCACCGCCGGGACTAGCGGGATAAACGGAGCTTACAATGAGCAGTTCTTC
d_call: .; j_call: TRBJ1-1; v_call: TRBV6-4; cdr3_aa: CASSDSNQRTGWAEAFF; cdr3_nt: TGTGCCAGCAGTGACTCGAATCAAAGAACAGGGTGGGCTGAAGCTTTCTTT
d_call: TRBD1; j_call: TRBJ2-1; v_call: TRBV7-9; cdr3_aa: CASSQYRGHGKAHNEQFF; cdr3_nt: TGTGCCAGCAGCCAATACAGGGGGCATGGGAAGGCCCACAATGAGCAGTTCTTC